This T cell receptor (beta chain) was sequenced during a study of shared clonotypes between healthy human individuals. Study-wide results and limits: The study found approximately 5% of naive CD4 clonotypes shared across a few donors.

Using immunoSEQ multiplex PCR, the repertoire was profiled, and TCRdb retains in-frame clones only, with some absent. The sample contains about 980,000 clones, around three quarters of which appear only once. CDR1 is MGHDK, CDR2 SYGVNS, per germline. The CDR3 totals 15 residues. Trimming stripped 3 bases from V and 3 bases from J, with 12 bases between. This clone was recorded a few times. The antigen remains undetermined. The chain uses TRBV25-1 and TRBJ2-1; D not certain. The sequence was obtained from a man in his late teens or twenties in good health. The sequencing sample was made of memory CD4+ T cells sorted from blood. The subset is: CD45RA-negative fraction. The CDR3 loop is CASSDSPMNYNEQFF. The CDR3 DNA is TGTGCCAGCAGTGATTCTCCCATGAACTACAATGAGCAGTTCTTC.